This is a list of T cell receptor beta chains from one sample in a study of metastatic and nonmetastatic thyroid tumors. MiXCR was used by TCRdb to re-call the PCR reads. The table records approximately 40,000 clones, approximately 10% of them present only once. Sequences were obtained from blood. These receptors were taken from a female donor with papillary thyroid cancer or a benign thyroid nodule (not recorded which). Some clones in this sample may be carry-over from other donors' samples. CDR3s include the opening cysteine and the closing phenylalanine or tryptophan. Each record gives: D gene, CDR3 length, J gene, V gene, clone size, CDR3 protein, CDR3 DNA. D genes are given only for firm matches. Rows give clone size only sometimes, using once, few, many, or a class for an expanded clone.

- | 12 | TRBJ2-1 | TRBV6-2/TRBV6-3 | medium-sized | CASRTGSSEQFF | TGTGCCAGCAGGACCGGATCGAGTGAGCAGTTCTTC
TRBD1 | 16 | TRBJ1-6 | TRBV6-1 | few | CASRKDRDRANSPLHF | TGTGCCAGCAGAAAAGACCGGGACAGGGCGAATTCACCCCTCCACTTT
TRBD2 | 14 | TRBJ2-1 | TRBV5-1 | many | CASSLREDRNEQFF | TGCGCCAGCAGCTTGCGGGAGGATAGGAATGAGCAGTTCTTC
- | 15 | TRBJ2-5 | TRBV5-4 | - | CASRPGGSRQETQYF | TGTGCCAGCAGGCCTGGAGGCAGCCGCCAAGAGACCCAGTACTTC
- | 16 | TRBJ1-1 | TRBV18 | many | CASSHYRQVANTEAFF | TGTGCCAGCTCACACTACCGACAGGTCGCGAACACTGAAGCTTTCTTT
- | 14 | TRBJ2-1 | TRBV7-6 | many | CASSSMGSHNEQFF | TGTGCCAGCAGCTCAATGGGAAGTCACAATGAGCAGTTCTTC
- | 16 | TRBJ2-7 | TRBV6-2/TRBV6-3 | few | CASSSRRTGLANEQYF | TGTGCCAGCAGTTCCCGTCGGACTGGCCTGGCCAACGAGCAGTACTTC
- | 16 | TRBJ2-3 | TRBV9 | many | CASCPLGTPRGDTQYF | TGTGCCAGCTGCCCCCTCGGGACCCCCCGGGGAGATACGCAGTATTTT
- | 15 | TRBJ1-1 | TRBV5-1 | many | CASSWAGQSNTEAFF | TGCGCCAGCAGCTGGGCCGGACAGTCGAACACTGAAGCTTTCTTT
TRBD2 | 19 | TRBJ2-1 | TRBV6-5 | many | CASTRTSGSIASSYNEQFF | TGTGCCAGTACTCGGACTAGCGGGAGTATTGCCTCCTCCTACAATGAGCAGTTCTTC
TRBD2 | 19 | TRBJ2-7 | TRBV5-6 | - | CASSPDYRTSGLATYEQYF | TGTGCCAGCAGCCCCGATTACCGGACGTCGGGACTAGCGACCTACGAGCAGTACTTC
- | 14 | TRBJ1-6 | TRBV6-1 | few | CASSESTDNSPLHF | TGTGCCAGCAGTGAAAGCACAGATAATTCACCCCTCCACTTT
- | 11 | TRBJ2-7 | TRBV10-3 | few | CAISASYEQYF | TGTGCCATCAGCGCCTCCTACGAGCAGTACTTC
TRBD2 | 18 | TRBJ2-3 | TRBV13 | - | CASSFTSGGALGTDTQYF | TGTGCCAGCAGCTTTACTAGCGGGGGGGCTCTCGGCACAGATACGCAGTATTTT
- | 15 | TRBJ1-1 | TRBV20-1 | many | CSARDVWQNPTEAFF | TGCAGTGCTAGAGATGTTTGGCAGAACCCCACTGAAGCTTTCTTT